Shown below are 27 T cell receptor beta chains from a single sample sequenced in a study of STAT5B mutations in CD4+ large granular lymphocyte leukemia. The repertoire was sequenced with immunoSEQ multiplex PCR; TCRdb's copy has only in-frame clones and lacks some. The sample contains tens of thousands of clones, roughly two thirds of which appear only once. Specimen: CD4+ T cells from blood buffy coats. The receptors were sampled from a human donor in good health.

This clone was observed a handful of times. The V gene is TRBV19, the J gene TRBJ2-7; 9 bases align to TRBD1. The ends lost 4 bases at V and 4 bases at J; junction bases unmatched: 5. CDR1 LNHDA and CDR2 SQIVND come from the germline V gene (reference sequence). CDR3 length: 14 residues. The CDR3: CASSTHRGRYEQYF. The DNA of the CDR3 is TGTGCCAGTAGTACACACAGGGGGCGGTACGAGCAGTACTTC.

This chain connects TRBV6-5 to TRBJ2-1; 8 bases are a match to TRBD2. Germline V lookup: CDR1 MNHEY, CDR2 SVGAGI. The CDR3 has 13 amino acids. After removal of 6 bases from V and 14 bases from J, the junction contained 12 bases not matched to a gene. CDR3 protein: CASRTGGGIYEFF. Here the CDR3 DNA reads TGTGCCAGCAGAACCGGGGGGGGAATCTATGAGTTCTTC.

CDR3 protein: CASRAGDRGNTIYF. The CDR3 DNA reads as TGTGCCAGCCGAGCAGGGGATAGGGGAAACACCATATATTTT. The chain couples TRBV28 to TRBJ1-3; a possible D gene is TRBD1 (6 bases). With 8 bases removed from V and 4 bases from J, the gap between germline ends came to 15 bases. This CDR3 region has 14 residues. The germline CDR1 and CDR2 sequences are MDHEN and SYDVKM.

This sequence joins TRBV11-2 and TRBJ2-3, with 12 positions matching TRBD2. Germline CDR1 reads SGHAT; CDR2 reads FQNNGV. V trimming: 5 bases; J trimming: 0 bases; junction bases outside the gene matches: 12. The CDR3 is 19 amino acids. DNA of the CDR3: TGTGCCAGCAGCCTCCGCCCTCCTAGCGGGGGGGCTAGCACAGATACGCAGTATTTT. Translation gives CASSLRPPSGGASTDTQYF.

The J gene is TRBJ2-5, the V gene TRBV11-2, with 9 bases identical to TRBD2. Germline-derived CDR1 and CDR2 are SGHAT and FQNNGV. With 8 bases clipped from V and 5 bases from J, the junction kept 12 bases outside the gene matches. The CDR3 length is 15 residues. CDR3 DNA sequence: TGTGCCAGCGGGTCGATAGCGGGGGCCGTTGAGACCCAGTACTTC. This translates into CASGSIAGAVETQYF.

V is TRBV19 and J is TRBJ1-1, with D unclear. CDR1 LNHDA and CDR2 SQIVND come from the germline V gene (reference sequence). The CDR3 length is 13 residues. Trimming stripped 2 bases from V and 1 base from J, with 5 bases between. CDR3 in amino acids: CASSIRTNTEAFF. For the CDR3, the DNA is TGTGCCAGTAGTATAAGAACGAACACTGAAGCTTTCTTT.

CDR3 coding DNA: TGTGCCAGCAGCTCTGGGGTTTTCGGGAATGAGCAGTTCTTC. As protein: CASSSGVFGNEQFF. The chain joins TRBV7-2 to TRBJ2-1; D is unresolved. Germline CDR1 SGHTA, CDR2 FQGNSA. V lost 4 bases and J lost 7, with 14 bases in between. The CDR3 is 14 amino acids.

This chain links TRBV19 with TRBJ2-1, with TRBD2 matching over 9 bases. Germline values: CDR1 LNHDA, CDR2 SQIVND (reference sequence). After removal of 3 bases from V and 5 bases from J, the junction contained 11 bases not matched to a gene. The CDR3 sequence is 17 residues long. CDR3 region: CASSMASGVSTNNEQFF. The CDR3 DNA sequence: TGTGCCAGTAGTATGGCTAGCGGGGTATCCACAAACAATGAGCAGTTCTTC.

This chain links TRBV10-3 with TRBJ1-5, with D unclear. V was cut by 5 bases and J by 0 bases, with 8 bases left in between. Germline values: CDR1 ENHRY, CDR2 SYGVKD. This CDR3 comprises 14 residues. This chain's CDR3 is CAISRGNSNQPQHF. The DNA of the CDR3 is TGTGCCATCAGTCGCGGTAATAGCAATCAGCCCCAGCATTTT.

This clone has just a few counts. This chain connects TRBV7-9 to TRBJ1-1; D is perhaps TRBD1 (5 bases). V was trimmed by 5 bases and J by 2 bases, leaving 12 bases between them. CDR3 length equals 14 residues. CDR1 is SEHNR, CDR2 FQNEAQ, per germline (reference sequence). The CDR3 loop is CASSGHGGNTEAFF. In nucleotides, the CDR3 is TGTGCCAGCAGCGGACATGGGGGAAACACTGAAGCTTTCTTT.

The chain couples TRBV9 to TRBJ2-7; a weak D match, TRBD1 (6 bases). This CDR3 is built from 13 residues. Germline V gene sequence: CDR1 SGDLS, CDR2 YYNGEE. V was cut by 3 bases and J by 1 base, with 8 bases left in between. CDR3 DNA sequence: TGTGCCAGCAGCGAGACAGGATCCTACGAGCAGTACTTC. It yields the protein CASSETGSYEQYF.

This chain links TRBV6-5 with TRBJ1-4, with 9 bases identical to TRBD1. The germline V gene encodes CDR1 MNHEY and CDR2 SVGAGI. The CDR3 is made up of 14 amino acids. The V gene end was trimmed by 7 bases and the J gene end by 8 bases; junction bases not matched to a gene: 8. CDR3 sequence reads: CASKIGQGNEKLFF. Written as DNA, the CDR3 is TGTGCCAGCAAGATAGGACAGGGGAACGAAAAACTGTTTTTT.

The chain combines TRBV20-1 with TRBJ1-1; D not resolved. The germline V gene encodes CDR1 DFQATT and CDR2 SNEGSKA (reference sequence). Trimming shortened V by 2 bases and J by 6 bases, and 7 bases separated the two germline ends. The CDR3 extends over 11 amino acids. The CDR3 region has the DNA TGCAGTGCTAGAATAGTCCCTGAAGCTTTCTTT. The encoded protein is CSARIVPEAFF.

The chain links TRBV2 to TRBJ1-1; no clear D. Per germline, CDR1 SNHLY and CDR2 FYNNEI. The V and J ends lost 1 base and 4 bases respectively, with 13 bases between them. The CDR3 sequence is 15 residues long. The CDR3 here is CASSEEPTKGTEAFF. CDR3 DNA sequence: TGTGCCAGCAGTGAAGAACCAACTAAGGGCACTGAAGCTTTCTTT. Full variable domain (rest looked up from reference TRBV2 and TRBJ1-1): EPEVTQTPSHQVTQMGQEVILRCVPISNHLYFYWYRQILGQKVEFLVSFYNNEISEKSEIFDDQFSVERPDGSNFTLKIRSTKLEDSAMYFCASSEEPTKGTEAFFGQGTRLTVV.

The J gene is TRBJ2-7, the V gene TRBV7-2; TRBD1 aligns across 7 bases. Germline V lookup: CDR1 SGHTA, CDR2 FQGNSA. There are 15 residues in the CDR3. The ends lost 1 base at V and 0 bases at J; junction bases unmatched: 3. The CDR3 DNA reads TGTGCCAGCAGCTTAGAAACAGGGGTCTCCTACGAGCAGTACTTC. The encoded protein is CASSLETGVSYEQYF.

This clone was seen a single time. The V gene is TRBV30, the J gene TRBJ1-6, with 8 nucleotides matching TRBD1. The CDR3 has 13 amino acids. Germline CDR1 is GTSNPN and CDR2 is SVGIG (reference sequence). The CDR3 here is CGWGQDHNSPLHF. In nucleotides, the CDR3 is TGTGGGTGGGGACAGGATCATAATTCACCCCTCCACTTT.

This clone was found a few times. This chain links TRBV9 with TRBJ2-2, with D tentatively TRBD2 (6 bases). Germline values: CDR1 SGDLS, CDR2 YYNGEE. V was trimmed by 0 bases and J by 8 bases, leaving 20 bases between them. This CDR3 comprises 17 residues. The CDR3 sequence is CASSVEAVAGFGGELFF. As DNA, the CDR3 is TGTGCCAGCAGCGTAGAAGCCGTGGCGGGGTTCGGGGGGGAGCTGTTTTTT.

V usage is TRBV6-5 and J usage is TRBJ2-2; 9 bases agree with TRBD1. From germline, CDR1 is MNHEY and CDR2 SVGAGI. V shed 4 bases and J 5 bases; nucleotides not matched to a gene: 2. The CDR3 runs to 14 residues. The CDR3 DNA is TGTGCCAGCAGTTGGGACAGGGTGACCGGGGAGCTGTTTTTT. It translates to CASSWDRVTGELFF.

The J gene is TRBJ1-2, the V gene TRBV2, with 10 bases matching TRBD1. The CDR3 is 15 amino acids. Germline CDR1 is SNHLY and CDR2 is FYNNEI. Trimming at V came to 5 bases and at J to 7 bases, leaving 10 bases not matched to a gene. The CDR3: CASSQLGQGKGGYTF. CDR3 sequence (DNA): TGTGCCAGCAGTCAACTGGGACAGGGGAAAGGTGGCTACACCTTC.

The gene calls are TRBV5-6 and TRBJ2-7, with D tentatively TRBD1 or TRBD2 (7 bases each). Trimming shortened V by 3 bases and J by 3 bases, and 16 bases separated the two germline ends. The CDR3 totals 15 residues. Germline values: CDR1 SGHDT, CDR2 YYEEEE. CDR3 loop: CASSSWEGAGYEQYF. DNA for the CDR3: TGTGCCAGCAGCTCCTGGGAGGGGGCTGGCTACGAGCAGTACTTC.

CDR3 amino acids: CASSETTGGYGYTF. The CDR3, as DNA: TGTGCCAGCAGTGAAACGACAGGGGGCTATGGCTACACCTTC. The V call is TRBV2, the J call TRBJ1-2; TRBD1 matches at 9 bases. The CDR3 length is 14 residues. The germline gives CDR1 SNHLY, CDR2 FYNNEI. Trimming took 2 bases from V and 4 from J; bases not matched to a gene: 2.

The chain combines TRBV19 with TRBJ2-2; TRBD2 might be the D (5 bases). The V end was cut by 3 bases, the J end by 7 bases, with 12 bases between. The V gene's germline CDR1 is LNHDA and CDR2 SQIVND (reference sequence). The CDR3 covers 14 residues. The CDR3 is CASSMTTLFGELFF. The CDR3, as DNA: TGTGCCAGTAGTATGACTACTCTTTTCGGGGAGCTGTTTTTT.

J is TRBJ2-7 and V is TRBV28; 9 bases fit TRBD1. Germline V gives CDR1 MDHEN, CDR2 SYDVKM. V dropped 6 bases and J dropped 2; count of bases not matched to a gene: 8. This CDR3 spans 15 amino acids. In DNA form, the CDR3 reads TGTGCCAGCAGCCCAACAGGGACAGGGCCCTACGAGCAGTACTTC. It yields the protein CASSPTGTGPYEQYF.

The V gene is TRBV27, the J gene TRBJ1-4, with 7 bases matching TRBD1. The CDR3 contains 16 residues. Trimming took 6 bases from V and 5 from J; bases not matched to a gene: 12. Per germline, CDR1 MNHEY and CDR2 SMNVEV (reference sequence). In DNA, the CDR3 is TGTGCCAGCAGCCTGCGGCCGGGACAGCTCAATGAAAAACTGTTTTTT. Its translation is CASSLRPGQLNEKLFF. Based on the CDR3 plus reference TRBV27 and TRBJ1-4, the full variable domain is EAQVTQNPRYLITVTGKKLTVTCSQNMNHEYMSWYRQDPGLGLRQIYYSMNVEVTDKGDVPEGYKVSRKEKRNFPLILESPSPNQTSLYFCASSLRPGQLNEKLFFGSGTQLSVL.

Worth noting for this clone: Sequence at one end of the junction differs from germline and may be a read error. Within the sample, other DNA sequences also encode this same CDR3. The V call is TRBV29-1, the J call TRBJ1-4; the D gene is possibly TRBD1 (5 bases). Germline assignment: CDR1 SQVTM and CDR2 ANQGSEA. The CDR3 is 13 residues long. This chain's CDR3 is CSVVGQGDEKLFF. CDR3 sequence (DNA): TGCAGTGTTGTGGGGCAGGGAGATGAAAAACTGTTTTTT.

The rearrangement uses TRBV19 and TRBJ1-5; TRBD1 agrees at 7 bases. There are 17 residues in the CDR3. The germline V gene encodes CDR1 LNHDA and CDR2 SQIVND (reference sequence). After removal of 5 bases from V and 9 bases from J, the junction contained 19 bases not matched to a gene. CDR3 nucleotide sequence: TGTGCCAGTAGTTCTCTGGGGGGGCAGGGGGAATCACGGCCCCAGCATTTT. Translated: CASSSLGGQGESRPQHF.

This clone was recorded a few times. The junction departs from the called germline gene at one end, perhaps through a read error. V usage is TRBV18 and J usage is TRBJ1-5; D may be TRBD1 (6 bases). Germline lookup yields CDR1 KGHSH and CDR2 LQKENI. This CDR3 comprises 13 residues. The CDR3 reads CASSPQGGQPQHF. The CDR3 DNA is TGTGCCAGCTCCCCACAGGGTGGTCAGCCCCAGCATTTT.